The entry that follows covers one TCR beta chain sequence. This CDR3 region has 15 residues. V lost 2 bases to trimming and J lost 2 bases; unmatched junction nucleotides: 2. From germline, CDR1 is SGHTA and CDR2 FQGNSA. The sample originates from a study of T cell responses to AZD1222 COVID-19 vaccine. The table came from immunoSEQ multiplex PCR; TCRdb's copy has only in-frame clones and leaves some out. The data contain 100,000 or so clones, roughly 90% of them singletons. This clonotype originated in an adult in good health. The V and J genes are TRBV7-2 and TRBJ2-5; TRBD2 matches 10 bases. Material: peripheral blood, obtained on day 0 of AZD1222 vaccination. CDR3 sequence reads: CASSLLAGVQETQYF. CDR3 in DNA: TGTGCCAGCAGCTTACTAGCGGGGGTACAAGAGACCCAGTACTTC.